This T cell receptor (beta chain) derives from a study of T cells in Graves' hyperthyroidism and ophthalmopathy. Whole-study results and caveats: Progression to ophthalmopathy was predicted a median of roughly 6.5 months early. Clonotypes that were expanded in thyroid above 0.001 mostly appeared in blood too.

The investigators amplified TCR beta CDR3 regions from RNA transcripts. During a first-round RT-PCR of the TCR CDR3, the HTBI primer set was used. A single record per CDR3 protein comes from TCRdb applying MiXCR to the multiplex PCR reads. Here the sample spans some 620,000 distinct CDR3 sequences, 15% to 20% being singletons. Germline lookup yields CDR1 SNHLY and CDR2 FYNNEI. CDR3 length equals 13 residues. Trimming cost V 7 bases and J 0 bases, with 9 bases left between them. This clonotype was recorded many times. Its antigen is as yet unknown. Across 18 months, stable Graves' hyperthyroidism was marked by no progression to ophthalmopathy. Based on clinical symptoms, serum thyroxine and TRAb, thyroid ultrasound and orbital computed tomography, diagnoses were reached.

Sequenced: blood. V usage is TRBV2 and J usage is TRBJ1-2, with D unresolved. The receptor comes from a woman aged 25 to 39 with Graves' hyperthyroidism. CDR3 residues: CASNLLANYGYTF. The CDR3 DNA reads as TGTGCCAGCAACCTTTTAGCTAACTATGGCTACACCTTC.